Each of the 8 T cell receptor beta chains below was sequenced from the same sample in a study of cytomegalovirus exposure and HLA in healthy donors. 60 Vbeta and 13 Jbeta primers were used in PCR. The protocol was immunoSEQ multiplex PCR, while the TCRdb copy is restricted to in-frame clones and leaves out a portion. Recorded for this sample: some 130,000 clones. The sequencing sample was made of PBMCs. These TCRs come from a man between 18 and 35 years old in good health and CMV-seronegative.

V gene TRBV7-8 combines with J gene TRBJ1-1; TRBD1 is a possible D gene (5 bases). The germline V gene has CDR1 SGHVS and CDR2 FQNEAQ. V was shortened by 6 bases and J by 4 bases, with 15 bases between the two germline ends. This CDR3 has 14 residues. CDR3 sequence: CASSRLSQGTEAFF. In DNA, the CDR3 is TGTGCCAGCAGTCGACTTTCCCAGGGCACTGAAGCTTTCTTT.

This chain joins TRBV29-1 and TRBJ1-1; TRBD1 might be the D (5 bases). Germline V gene data show CDR1 as SQVTM and CDR2 as ANQGSEA. V was cut by 7 bases and J by 0 bases, with 12 bases left in between. The CDR3 is 13 amino acids. This CDR3 is CSAQDGLNTEAFF. The CDR3 nucleotides read TGCAGCGCACAGGACGGTTTGAACACTGAAGCTTTCTTT.

V and J are TRBV27 and TRBJ2-5, with D unclear. Germline V gene data show CDR1 as MNHEY and CDR2 as SMNVEV (reference sequence). This CDR3 comprises 14 residues. V lost 5 bases and J 5 bases, leaving 15 bases between the germline ends. CDR3 in amino acids: CASSIYSSGETQYF. CDR3 DNA: TGTGCCAGCAGTATCTACTCTAGTGGGGAGACCCAGTACTTC.

The chain employs TRBV5-5 and TRBJ2-3; 7 bases map to TRBD1. V shed 1 base, J shed 0 bases, and the junction held 8 bases outside the gene matches. The CDR3 consists of 17 residues. CDR1 is SGHKS and CDR2 is YYEKEE in the germline V gene (reference sequence). The CDR3 nucleotides read TGTGCCAGCAGCTTGTCCCTGGACAGGATTAGCACAGATACGCAGTATTTT. Protein product: CASSLSLDRISTDTQYF.

The chain is built from TRBV5-1 and TRBJ2-7; TRBD2 might be the D (6 bases). V lost 0 bases to trimming and J lost 0 bases, with 13 bases between them. This CDR3 spans 16 amino acids. Germline-derived CDR1 and CDR2 are SGHRS and YFSETQ. CDR3 loop: CASSLDWGGSSYEQYF. CDR3 nucleotide sequence: TGCGCCAGCAGCTTGGATTGGGGAGGCAGCTCCTACGAGCAGTACTTC.

The chain has TRBV11-2 and TRBJ2-7, with TRBD2 identical over 7 bases. Germline loops: CDR1 SGHAT, CDR2 FQNNGV. J gave up 6 bases and V 2 bases, and 10 bases lay outside the gene matches. The length of the CDR3 is 15 residues. The CDR3 DNA reads TGTGCCAGCAGCTTAACTAGCGTGGGCGGTGGCGAGCAGTACTTC. Amino acid sequence: CASSLTSVGGGEQYF.

The chain carries TRBV15 and TRBJ2-7, with TRBD1 identical over 7 bases. The V gene's germline CDR1 is LNHNV and CDR2 YYDKDF (reference sequence). CDR3 length: 13 amino acids. The ends lost 5 bases at V and 3 bases at J; junction bases unmatched: 4. CDR3 in amino acids: CATSGYRGYEQYF. CDR3 in DNA: TGTGCCACCAGCGGCTACAGGGGCTACGAGCAGTACTTC.

The rearrangement links TRBV6-1 to TRBJ2-5; tentative D call: TRBD2 (5 bases). Per germline, CDR1 MNHNS and CDR2 SASEGT. Trimming left V 8 bases short and J 1 base short, with 14 bases between. The CDR3 runs 14 residues. The chain's CDR3 is CASRRAASQETQYF. Written as DNA, the CDR3 is TGTGCCAGCCGGCGAGCGGCGAGCCAAGAGACCCAGTACTTC.